This note documents a single TCR beta chain sequence. This entry belongs to a study of cytotoxic CD8 clonotypes in ibrutinib-treated CLL. This CDR3 region has 13 residues. The ends lost 7 bases at V and 0 bases at J; junction bases unmatched: 5. Germline lookup yields CDR1 SQVTM and CDR2 ANQGSEA. Sequenced by immunoSEQ multiplex PCR; TCRdb stores in-frame clones only, minus some. The table lists around 310,000 clones, roughly 80% of them singletons. The specimen comprised PBMCs, sampled before ibrutinib treatment. The origin of this receptor is a human donor with chronic lymphocytic leukemia. This sequence joins TRBV29-1 and TRBJ2-7; the match to TRBD1 covers 8 bases. In nucleotides, the CDR3 is TGCAGCGGGCGGGGACAGGCCTCCTACGAGCAGTACTTC. Translation gives CSGRGQASYEQYF.